The 13 T cell receptor beta chains listed next were all sequenced from one sample in a study of PD-1 blockade in classical Hodgkin lymphoma. Assay: immunoSEQ multiplex PCR; the TCRdb copy retains only in-frame clones and omits some. The sample consists of fewer than 90,000 clones, just over 90% of them appearing once. Each patient experienced a relapse that followed autologous stem cell transplantation, and brentuximab vedotin exposure varied. The specimen was peripheral blood mononuclear cells (PBMCs), collected at baseline. All receptors derive from a human donor with classical Hodgkin lymphoma.

V and J are TRBV7-8 and TRBJ2-1; TRBD2 might be the D (6 bases). The CDR3 length is 13 residues. Trimming shortened V by 2 bases and J by 15 bases, and 17 bases separated the two germline ends. Germline CDR1 SGHVS, CDR2 FQNEAQ. The CDR3 region has the DNA TGTGCCAGCAGCTTAAGTACTTGGCGGGAAGGGTTCTTC. Its translation: CASSLSTWREGFF.

This chain joins TRBV19 and TRBJ2-7; weak D call: TRBD1 (6 bases). Trimming removed 4 bases from V and 4 bases from J, with 20 bases in between. The CDR3 is 16 residues long. Per the germline V gene, CDR1 is LNHDA and CDR2 is SQIVND (reference sequence). The CDR3 DNA reads TGTGCCAGTAGTACAACAGGGTCGGTCGACTATTACGAGCAGTACTTC. Protein product: CASSTTGSVDYYEQYF.

The chain employs TRBV2 and TRBJ1-2; TRBD1 might be the D (5 bases). The CDR3 has 13 amino acids. Germline V gene sequence: CDR1 SNHLY, CDR2 FYNNEI. With 6 bases removed from V and 3 bases from J, the gap between germline ends came to 11 bases. This chain's CDR3 is CASRSQGHYGYTF. The CDR3 DNA reads as TGTGCCAGCAGGTCCCAGGGTCACTATGGCTACACCTTC.

The gene calls are TRBV7-8 and TRBJ2-5; D is unclear. V lost 5 bases, J lost 0 bases, and 4 bases lay in between. Germline CDR1 and CDR2: SGHVS and FQNEAQ. The CDR3 has 12 amino acids. The CDR3 protein is CASSRYQETQYF. In DNA, the CDR3 is TGTGCCAGCAGCCGGTACCAAGAGACCCAGTACTTC.

This chain joins TRBV5-4 and TRBJ2-3; D is unclear. Germline V gene sequence: CDR1 SGHNT, CDR2 YYREEE (reference sequence). The V end was cut by 5 bases, the J end by 2 bases, with 21 bases between. The length of the CDR3 is 17 residues. The DNA of the CDR3 is TGTGCCAGCAGTCCCGGACCCGATATTCCCTACACAGATACGCAGTATTTT. This translates into CASSPGPDIPYTDTQYF.

The CDR3 sequence: CASSQDPGLDPEQFF. CDR3 nucleotide sequence: TGCGCCAGCAGCCAAGATCCGGGGTTGGACCCGGAGCAGTTCTTC. The genes are TRBV4-3 and TRBJ2-1; tentative D call: TRBD2 (5 bases). Between the trimmed V and J ends, which lost 0 bases and 10 bases, there was a span of 16 bases. The germline gives CDR1 LGHNA, CDR2 YSLEER. The CDR3 spans 15 residues.

The chain is built from TRBV27 and TRBJ1-1, with 8 positions matching TRBD1. Germline loops: CDR1 MNHEY, CDR2 SMNVEV (reference sequence). The junction had 5 bases not matched to a gene; V was cut back by 5 bases and J by 3 bases. The CDR3 is 14 amino acids. The DNA of the CDR3 is TGTGCCAGCAGTCAGACAGGGGTGGACACTGAAGCTTTCTTT. Amino acids: CASSQTGVDTEAFF.

This rearrangement joins TRBV9 to TRBJ1-2, with TRBD1 identical over 12 bases. In germline, CDR1 is SGDLS, CDR2 YYNGEE. Trimming at V came to 6 bases and at J to 3 bases, leaving 21 bases not matched to a gene. The CDR3 runs to 20 residues. CDR3 nucleotide sequence: TGTGCCAGCACCGGTCCCGGGACAGGGGGCCCCTTACCTACGGACTATGGCTACACCTTC. Translating it yields CASTGPGTGGPLPTDYGYTF. Together with reference TRBV9 and TRBJ1-2, the CDR3 gives the full variable domain: DSGVTQTPKHLITATGQRVTLRCSPRSGDLSVYWYQQSLDQGLQFLIQYYNGEERAKGNILERFSAQQFPDLHSELNLSSLELGDSALYFCASTGPGTGGPLPTDYGYTFGSGTRLTVV.

This clone has only a few counts. V gene TRBV7-6 combines with J gene TRBJ2-3; D gene unclear. There are 14 residues in the CDR3. Trimming stripped 1 base from V and 3 bases from J, with 8 bases between. CDR1 is SGHVS, CDR2 FNYEAQ, per germline. The CDR3 spells CASSLGDATDTQYF. The CDR3 region has the DNA TGTGCCAGCAGCTTAGGCGACGCAACAGATACGCAGTATTTT.

This chain joins TRBV10-3 and TRBJ1-4; TRBD1 aligns across 8 bases. This CDR3 is 13 amino acids long. Germline trimming cut 4 bases from V and 7 bases from J; bases unmatched to any gene: 2. Per the germline V gene, CDR1 is ENHRY and CDR2 is SYGVKD. The CDR3 DNA sequence: TGTGCCATCAGTGCGGGACAGGTTGAAAAACTGTTTTTT. Protein product: CAISAGQVEKLFF.

V and J are TRBV9 and TRBJ2-2; possibly TRBD1 or TRBD2 for D (5 bases each). The CDR3 is made up of 18 amino acids. Germline lookup yields CDR1 SGDLS and CDR2 YYNGEE. V was trimmed by 4 bases and J by 3 bases, leaving 22 bases between them. This chain's CDR3 is CASSPFEGLVYHTGELFF. In DNA form, the CDR3 reads TGTGCCAGCAGCCCCTTCGAGGGGCTCGTTTACCACACCGGGGAGCTGTTTTTT.

J is TRBJ2-3 and V is TRBV7-2; D not resolved. Trimming left V 4 bases short and J 2 bases short, with 22 bases between. The CDR3 is 18 amino acids. Germline values: CDR1 SGHTA, CDR2 FQGNSA. CDR3 nucleotides: TGTGCCAGCAGCTCCATCCCCCCCCCGATTTCGCCCACAGATACGCAGTATTTT. As protein: CASSSIPPPISPTDTQYF.

This chain uses TRBV29-1 with TRBJ1-4; TRBD1 agrees at 9 bases. Unmatched junction bases numbered 4, after V lost 7 bases and J lost 7 bases. Germline assignment: CDR1 SQVTM and CDR2 ANQGSEA. The CDR3 has 12 amino acids. CDR3 in DNA: TGCAGCGCTGGACAGGGGAGTGAAAAACTGTTTTTT. Its protein product is CSAGQGSEKLFF. Full variable domain (missing parts from reference TRBV29-1 and TRBJ1-4): SAVISQKPSRDICQRGTSLTIQCQVDSQVTMMFWYRQQPGQSLTLIATANQGSEATYESGFVIDKFPISRPNLTFSTLTVSNMSPEDSSIYLCSAGQGSEKLFFGSGTQLSVL.